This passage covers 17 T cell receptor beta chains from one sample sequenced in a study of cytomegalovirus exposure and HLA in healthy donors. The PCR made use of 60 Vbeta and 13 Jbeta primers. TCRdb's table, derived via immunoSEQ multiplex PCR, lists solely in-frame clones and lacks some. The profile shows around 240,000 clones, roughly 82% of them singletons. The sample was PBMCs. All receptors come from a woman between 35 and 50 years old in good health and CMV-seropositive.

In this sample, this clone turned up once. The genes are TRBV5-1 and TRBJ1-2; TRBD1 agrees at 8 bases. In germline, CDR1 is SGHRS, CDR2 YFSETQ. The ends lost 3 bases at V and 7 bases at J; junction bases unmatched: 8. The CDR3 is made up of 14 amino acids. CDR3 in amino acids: CASSSTQGAPGYTF. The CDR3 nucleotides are TGCGCCAGCAGCTCTACTCAGGGGGCTCCTGGCTACACCTTC.

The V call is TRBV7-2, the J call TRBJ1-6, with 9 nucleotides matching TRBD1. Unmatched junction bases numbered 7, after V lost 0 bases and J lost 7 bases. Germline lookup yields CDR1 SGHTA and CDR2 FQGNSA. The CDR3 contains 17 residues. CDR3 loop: CASSLAAIGQGNSPLHF. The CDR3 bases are TGTGCCAGCAGCTTAGCTGCGATAGGACAGGGGAATTCACCCCTCCACTTT.

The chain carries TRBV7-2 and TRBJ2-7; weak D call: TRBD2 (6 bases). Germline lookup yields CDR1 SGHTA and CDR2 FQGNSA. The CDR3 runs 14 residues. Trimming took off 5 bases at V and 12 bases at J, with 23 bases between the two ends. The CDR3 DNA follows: TGTGCCAGCAGCCTCGGAACCCTCCCCGGGGAGGCGTACTTC. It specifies CASSLGTLPGEAYF.

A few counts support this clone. Here the CDR3 DNA reads TGTGCCAGTAGTATACGTGCAGATAACTATGGCTACACCTTC. Encoded protein: CASSIRADNYGYTF. The genes are TRBV19 and TRBJ1-2; no clear D gene. Germline lookup yields CDR1 LNHDA and CDR2 SQIVND (reference sequence). The V end lost 2 bases, the J end lost 1 base, and 8 bases lay between the germline ends. This CDR3 is 14 amino acids long.

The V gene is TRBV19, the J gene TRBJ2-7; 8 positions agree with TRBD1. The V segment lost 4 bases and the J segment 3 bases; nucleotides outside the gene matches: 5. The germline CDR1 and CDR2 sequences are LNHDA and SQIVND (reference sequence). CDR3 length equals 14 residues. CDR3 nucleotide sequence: TGTGCCAGTAGTACAACCGACAGGGGCTACGAGCAGTACTTC. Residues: CASSTTDRGYEQYF.

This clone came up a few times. CDR3 region: CAWSVSVTPEKLFF. Written as DNA, the CDR3 is TGTGCCTGGAGTGTTTCCGTAACACCTGAAAAACTGTTTTTT. The chain joins TRBV30 to TRBJ1-4; no firm D call. The CDR3 consists of 14 residues. V dropped 0 bases and J dropped 7 bases, with 12 bases sitting between them. From germline, CDR1 is GTSNPN and CDR2 SVGIG (reference sequence). The whole variable domain, remainder taken from reference TRBV30 and TRBJ1-4, is SQTIHQWPATLVQPVGSPLSLECTVEGTSNPNLYWYRQAAGRGLQLLFYSVGIGQISSEVPQNLSASRPQDRQFILSSKKLLLSDSGFYLCAWSVSVTPEKLFFGSGTQLSVL.

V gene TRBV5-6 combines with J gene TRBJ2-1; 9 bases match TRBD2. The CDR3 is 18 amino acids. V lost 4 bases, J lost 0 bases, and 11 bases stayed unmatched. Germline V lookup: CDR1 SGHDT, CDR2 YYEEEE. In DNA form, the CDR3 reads TGTGCCAGCAGCCCGGGGCGGGCGGGAGGGAGCTCCTACAATGAGCAGTTCTTC. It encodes CASSPGRAGGSSYNEQFF.

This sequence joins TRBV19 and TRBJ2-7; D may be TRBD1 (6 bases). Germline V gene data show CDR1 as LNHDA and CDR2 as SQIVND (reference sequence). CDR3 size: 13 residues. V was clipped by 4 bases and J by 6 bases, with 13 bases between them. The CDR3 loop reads CASSRTVNLEQYF. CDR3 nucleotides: TGTGCCAGTAGTAGGACAGTGAATCTCGAGCAGTACTTC.

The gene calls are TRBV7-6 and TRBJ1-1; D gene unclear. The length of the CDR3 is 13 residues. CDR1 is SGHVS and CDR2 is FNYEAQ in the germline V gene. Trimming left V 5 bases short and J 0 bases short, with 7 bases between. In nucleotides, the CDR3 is TGTGCCAGCAGCGAGGAGATGAACACTGAAGCTTTCTTT. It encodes CASSEEMNTEAFF.

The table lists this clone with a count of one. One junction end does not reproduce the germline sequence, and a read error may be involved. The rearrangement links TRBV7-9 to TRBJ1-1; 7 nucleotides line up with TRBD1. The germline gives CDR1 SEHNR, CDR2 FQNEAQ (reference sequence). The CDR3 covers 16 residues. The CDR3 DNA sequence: TGTTCCAGCAGCTTAGCGCGAGGGACAGCCAAAAGTGAAGCTTTCTTT. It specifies CSSSLARGTAKSEAFF.

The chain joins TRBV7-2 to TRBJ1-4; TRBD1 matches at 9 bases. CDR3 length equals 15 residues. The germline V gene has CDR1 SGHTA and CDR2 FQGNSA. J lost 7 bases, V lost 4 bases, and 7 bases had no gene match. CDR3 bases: TGTGCCAGCAGCTCGGGTGGGACAGGGTTTGAAAAACTGTTTTTT. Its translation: CASSSGGTGFEKLFF.

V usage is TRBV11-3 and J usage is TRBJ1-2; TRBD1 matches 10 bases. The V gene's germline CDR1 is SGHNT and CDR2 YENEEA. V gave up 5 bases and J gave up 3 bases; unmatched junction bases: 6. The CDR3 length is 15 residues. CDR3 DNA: TGTGCCAGCAGCGACCGGGACAGGGGAGACTATGGCTACACCTTC. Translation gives CASSDRDRGDYGYTF.

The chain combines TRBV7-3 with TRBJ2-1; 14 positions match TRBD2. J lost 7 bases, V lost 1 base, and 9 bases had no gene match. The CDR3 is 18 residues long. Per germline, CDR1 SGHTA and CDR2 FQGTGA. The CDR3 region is CASSLMGGLAGEGNEQFF. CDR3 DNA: TGTGCCAGCAGCTTAATGGGGGGACTAGCGGGAGAGGGGAATGAGCAGTTCTTC.

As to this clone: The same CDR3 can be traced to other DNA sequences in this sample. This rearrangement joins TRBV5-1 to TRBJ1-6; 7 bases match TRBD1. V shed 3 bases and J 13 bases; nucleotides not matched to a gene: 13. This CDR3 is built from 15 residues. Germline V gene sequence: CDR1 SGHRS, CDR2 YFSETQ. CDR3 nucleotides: TGCGCCAGCAGCTCAAGACAGGGAAATCAATCCCCCCTCCACTTT. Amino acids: CASSSRQGNQSPLHF. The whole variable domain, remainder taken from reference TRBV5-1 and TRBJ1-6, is KAGVTQTPRYLIKTRGQQVTLSCSPISGHRSVSWYQQTPGQGLQFLFEYFSETQRNKGNFPGRFSGRQFSNSRSEMNVSTLELGDSALYLCASSSRQGNQSPLHFGNGTRLTVT.

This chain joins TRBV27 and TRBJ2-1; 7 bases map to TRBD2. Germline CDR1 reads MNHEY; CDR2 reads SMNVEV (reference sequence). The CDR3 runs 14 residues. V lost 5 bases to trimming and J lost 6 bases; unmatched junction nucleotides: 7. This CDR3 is CASSGGLDSNEQFF. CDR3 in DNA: TGTGCCAGCAGTGGAGGACTAGATTCCAATGAGCAGTTCTTC.

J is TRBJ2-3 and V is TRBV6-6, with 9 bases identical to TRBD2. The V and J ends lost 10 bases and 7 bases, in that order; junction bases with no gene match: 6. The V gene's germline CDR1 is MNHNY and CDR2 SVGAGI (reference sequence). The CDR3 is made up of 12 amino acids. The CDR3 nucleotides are TGTGCCACAGCTAGCGGGACTTATACGCAGTATTTT. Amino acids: CATASGTYTQYF.

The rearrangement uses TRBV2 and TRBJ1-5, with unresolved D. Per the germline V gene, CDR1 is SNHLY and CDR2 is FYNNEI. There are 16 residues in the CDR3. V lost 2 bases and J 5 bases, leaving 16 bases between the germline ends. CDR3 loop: CASSENGVFGYQPQHF. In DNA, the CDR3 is TGTGCCAGCAGTGAAAACGGGGTCTTTGGGTATCAGCCCCAGCATTTT.